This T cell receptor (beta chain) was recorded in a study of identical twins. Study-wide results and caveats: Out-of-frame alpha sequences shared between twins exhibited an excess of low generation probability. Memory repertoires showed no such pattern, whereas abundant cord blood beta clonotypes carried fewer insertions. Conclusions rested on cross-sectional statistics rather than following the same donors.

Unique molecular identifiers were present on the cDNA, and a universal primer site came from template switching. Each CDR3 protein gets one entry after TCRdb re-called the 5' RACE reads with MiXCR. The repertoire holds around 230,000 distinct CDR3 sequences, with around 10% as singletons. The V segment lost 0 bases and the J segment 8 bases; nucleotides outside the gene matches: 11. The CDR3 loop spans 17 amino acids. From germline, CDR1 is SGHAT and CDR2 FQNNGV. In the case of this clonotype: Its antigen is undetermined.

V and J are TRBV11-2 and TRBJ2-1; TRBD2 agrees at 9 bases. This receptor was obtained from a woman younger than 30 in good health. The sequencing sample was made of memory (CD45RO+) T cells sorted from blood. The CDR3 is CASSLDESGGLGDEQFF. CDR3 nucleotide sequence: TGTGCCAGCAGCTTAGATGAGAGCGGGGGGCTTGGTGATGAGCAGTTCTTC.